A single sample is the source of the 28 T cell receptor beta chains below, sequenced in a study of blood T cell repertoires in COVID-19. Assay: immunoSEQ multiplex PCR; the TCRdb copy retains only in-frame clones and omits some. The sample holds around 130,000 clones; about 86% are singletons and the top ten take 2.4%. Sequencing was carried out using PBMCs or T cells enriched from blood (not recorded which). The receptors were sampled from a man aged 35 to 55 with acute COVID-19.

The rearrangement uses TRBV23-1 and TRBJ2-2; D call uncertain. TRBV23-1 is treated as an ORF (open reading frame) with a function not yet certain. Trimming took 7 bases from V and 6 from J, leaving 12 bases between them. The CDR3 consists of 13 residues. The CDR3, as DNA: TGCGCCAGCAATCTCATGAGGTCCGGGGAGCTGTTTTTT. Translation gives CASNLMRSGELFF.

The V gene is TRBV4-2, the J gene TRBJ2-7, with 9 bases fitting TRBD2. Germline assignment: CDR1 LGHNA and CDR2 YNFKEQ. The CDR3 runs to 18 residues. The J segment lost 0 bases and the V segment lost 1 base, leaving 10 bases of the junction unmatched. CDR3 protein: CASSQGGLSGGLSYEQYF. Here the CDR3 DNA reads TGTGCCAGCAGCCAAGGGGGACTTAGCGGGGGCCTCTCCTACGAGCAGTACTTC.

This clone showed up many times. The genes are TRBV5-6 and TRBJ2-2; D unresolved. Trimming removed 2 bases from V and 5 bases from J, with 7 bases in between. The CDR3 covers 13 residues. Germline V lookup: CDR1 SGHDT, CDR2 YYEEEE. CDR3 sequence reads: CASSFTQTGELFF. CDR3 nucleotides: TGTGCCAGCAGCTTTACTCAAACCGGGGAGCTGTTTTTT.

The chain couples TRBV20-1 to TRBJ2-2; D may be TRBD1 (5 bases). Trimming shortened V by 3 bases and J by 6 bases, and 14 bases separated the two germline ends. CDR3 size: 14 residues. CDR1 DFQATT and CDR2 SNEGSKA come from the germline V gene (reference sequence). In DNA, the CDR3 is TGCAGTGCTAGTCTGGGGCCCCGGCCCGGGGAGCTGTTTTTT. This sequence encodes CSASLGPRPGELFF.

The chain recombines TRBV12-3 or TRBV12-4 with TRBJ1-1; D uncertain. This CDR3 contains 13 residues. Trimming pared 4 bases from V and 7 bases from J, leaving 13 bases between. CDR3 nucleotides: TGTGCCAGCAGTTATAAACCAGGCCTTGAAGCTTTCTTT. Translating it yields CASSYKPGLEAFF.

The genes are TRBV10-3 and TRBJ2-1; 11 positions match TRBD2. Germline V gives CDR1 ENHRY, CDR2 SYGVKD. With 5 bases clipped from V and 5 bases from J, the junction kept 5 bases outside the gene matches. This CDR3 has 15 amino acids. The CDR3 region is CAISLGGLADNEQFF. In nucleotides, the CDR3 is TGTGCCATCAGTCTGGGGGGACTAGCGGACAATGAGCAGTTCTTC.

This sequence joins TRBV18 and TRBJ2-5; no firm D call. The germline V gene encodes CDR1 KGHSH and CDR2 LQKENI. The CDR3 runs to 13 residues. V lost 3 bases and J lost 3, with 8 bases in between. CDR3 residues: CASSPRNKETQYF. CDR3 coding DNA: TGTGCCAGCTCACCTCGTAATAAAGAGACCCAGTACTTC.

This rearrangement joins TRBV28 to TRBJ2-2; 9 bases fit TRBD1. V trimming: 6 bases; J trimming: 7 bases; junction bases outside the gene matches: 3. The CDR3 has 13 amino acids. CDR1 and CDR2 from the germline V gene are MDHEN and SYDVKM. The CDR3 DNA sequence: TGTGCCAGCAGGGACAGGGGTGACGGGGAGCTGTTTTTT. Translated: CASRDRGDGELFF.

This chain joins TRBV5-1 and TRBJ2-1, with a tentative D call TRBD2 (6 bases). Per the germline V gene, CDR1 is SGHRS and CDR2 is YFSETQ. The V end was cut by 2 bases, the J end by 8 bases, with 11 bases between. The CDR3 runs to 13 residues. The CDR3 nucleotides read TGCGCCAGCAGCTTCGGAGGGGCGGATGAGCAGTTCTTC. Its translation: CASSFGGADEQFF.

V gene TRBV4-1 combines with J gene TRBJ1-6, with D possibly being TRBD1 (5 bases). Germline V gene lookup returns CDR1 MGHRA and CDR2 YSYEKL. Trimming shortened V by 4 bases and J by 13 bases, and 17 bases separated the two germline ends. The CDR3 is 14 amino acids. CDR3 region: CASSPTDIVVPLHF. In DNA, the CDR3 is TGCGCCAGCAGCCCGACGGACATCGTCGTTCCCCTCCACTTT.

This clone was seen just once. The chain links TRBV10-1 to TRBJ1-5, with D possibly matching TRBD1 (6 bases). V was trimmed by 2 bases and J by 3 bases, leaving 8 bases between them. The V gene's germline CDR1 is WNHNN and CDR2 SYGVQD (reference sequence). This CDR3 region has 14 residues. DNA of the CDR3: TGCGCCAGCAGTGAGGGGGGCACCAATCAGCCCCAGCATTTT. Translating it yields CASSEGGTNQPQHF.

The V and J genes are TRBV2 and TRBJ1-2, with D maybe TRBD1 (5 bases). The V and J ends lost 6 bases and 8 bases respectively, with 13 bases between them. CDR3 length: 12 amino acids. Germline CDR1 and CDR2: SNHLY and FYNNEI. In nucleotides, the CDR3 is TGTGCCAGCAGCCGGGGGGGGGACGGCTACACCTTC. Translating it yields CASSRGGDGYTF. Full variable domain (remainder filled in from reference TRBV2 and TRBJ1-2): EPEVTQTPSHQVTQMGQEVILRCVPISNHLYFYWYRQILGQKVEFLVSFYNNEISEKSEIFDDQFSVERPDGSNFTLKIRSTKLEDSAMYFCASSRGGDGYTFGSGTRLTVV.

As for this clone: Other DNA variants within this sample encode the same CDR3. The V call is TRBV12-3 or TRBV12-4, the J call TRBJ1-5, with TRBD1 as a possible D gene (6 bases). The CDR3 extends over 13 amino acids. V shed 1 base and J shed 5 bases, with 6 bases lying between them. The CDR3 protein is CASSLEGDQPQHF. CDR3 nucleotide sequence: TGTGCCAGCAGTTTAGAGGGGGATCAGCCCCAGCATTTT.

This chain joins TRBV18 and TRBJ2-7; D might be TRBD1 (5 bases). CDR1 and CDR2 (germline): KGHSH, LQKENI. The CDR3 contains 16 residues. The V gene lost 3 bases and the J gene lost 0 bases, with 15 bases spanning the gap. The chain's CDR3 is CASSPRSGSSSYEQYF. CDR3 sequence (DNA): TGTGCCAGCTCACCTCGGTCAGGGTCCAGCTCCTACGAGCAGTACTTC. Full variable domain (rest looked up from reference TRBV18 and TRBJ2-7): NAGVMQNPRHLVRRRGQEARLRCSPMKGHSHVYWYRQLPEEGLKFMVYLQKENIIDESGMPKERFSAEFPKEGPSILRIQQVVRGDSAAYFCASSPRSGSSSYEQYFGPGTRLTVT.

The genes are TRBV24-1 and TRBJ2-3; a weak D match, TRBD2 (5 bases). The CDR3 consists of 15 residues. V shed 7 bases and J shed 2 bases, with 15 bases lying between them. Germline CDR1 is KGHDR and CDR2 is SFDVKD. The CDR3 DNA is TGTGCCACCAGGTCAGCGGCGGATAACACAGATACGCAGTATTTT. Translated: CATRSAADNTDTQYF.

This clone was counted between two and nine times. The chain links TRBV29-1 to TRBJ1-4; perhaps TRBD1 as D (5 bases). The CDR3 runs 13 residues. V lost 4 bases and J lost 3, with 9 bases in between. CDR1 is SQVTM and CDR2 is ANQGSEA in the germline V gene. CDR3 DNA: TGCAGCGTTGGGGGCGGCCCTAATGAAAAACTGTTTTTT. Amino acid sequence: CSVGGGPNEKLFF.

The chain recombines TRBV12-3 or TRBV12-4 with TRBJ1-1, with D tentatively TRBD1 (5 bases). The CDR3 contains 13 residues. V was pared by 7 bases and J by 0 bases, with 9 bases between. The CDR3 loop reads CASTRQMNTEAFF. DNA for the CDR3: TGTGCCAGCACTAGACAGATGAACACTGAAGCTTTCTTT.

The chain recombines TRBV5-1 with TRBJ2-5; TRBD2 is a possible D gene (6 bases). The CDR3 runs 14 residues. V was clipped by 0 bases and J by 1 base, with 7 bases between them. In germline, CDR1 is SGHRS, CDR2 YFSETQ. The CDR3 DNA reads as TGCGCCAGCAGCTTGGTTAGCGGCCAAGAGACCCAGTACTTC. Translating it yields CASSLVSGQETQYF.

The chain uses TRBV18 and TRBJ2-3; D may be TRBD1 (6 bases). This CDR3 is 15 amino acids long. V dropped 1 base and J dropped 0 bases, with 8 bases sitting between them. CDR1 and CDR2 (germline): KGHSH, LQKENI. This chain's CDR3 is CASSPRGQSTDTQYF. The CDR3 DNA reads TGTGCCAGCTCACCACGCGGACAGAGCACAGATACGCAGTATTTT.

The V and J genes are TRBV7-2 and TRBJ2-5; 10 positions match TRBD2. Germline assignment: CDR1 SGHTA and CDR2 FQGNSA. This CDR3 has 15 amino acids. V lost 4 bases, J lost 5 bases, and 7 bases stayed unmatched. CDR3: CASSSAGGSGETQYF. CDR3 DNA: TGTGCCAGCAGCTCAGCGGGAGGGTCGGGGGAGACCCAGTACTTC.

The rearrangement joins TRBV19 to TRBJ1-1; D is ambiguous. This CDR3 spans 13 amino acids. Trimming removed 4 bases from V and 3 bases from J, with 9 bases in between. CDR1 is LNHDA, CDR2 SQIVND, per germline (reference sequence). CDR3: CASSSRTYTEAFF. As DNA, the CDR3 is TGTGCCAGTAGTAGTAGAACTTACACTGAAGCTTTCTTT. Complete variable domain (other parts from reference TRBV19 and TRBJ1-1): DGGITQSPKYLFRKEGQNVTLSCEQNLNHDAMYWYRQDPGQGLRLIYYSQIVNDFQKGDIAEGYSVSREKKESFPLTVTSAQKNPTAFYLCASSSRTYTEAFFGQGTRLTVV.

The chain uses TRBV5-1 and TRBJ2-2, with 7 bases lining up with TRBD2. Germline loops: CDR1 SGHRS, CDR2 YFSETQ. The CDR3 sequence is 14 residues long. Trimming removed 4 bases from V and 7 bases from J; junction bases left unmatched: 7. CDR3 nucleotides: TGCGCCAGCAGCGGGACTACCGGAGGCGGGGAGCTGTTTTTT. Amino acids: CASSGTTGGGELFF.

The V call is TRBV7-9, the J call TRBJ2-2, with D unclear. V lost 5 bases, J lost 4 bases, and 8 bases lay in between. CDR1 and CDR2 from the germline V gene are SEHNR and FQNEAQ (reference sequence). The CDR3 covers 13 residues. CDR3 bases: TGTGCCAGCAGCCTCACATCCACCGGGGAGCTGTTTTTT. Protein product: CASSLTSTGELFF.

This chain joins TRBV29-1 and TRBJ2-5; 9 bases are shared with TRBD1. In germline, CDR1 is SQVTM, CDR2 ANQGSEA. The CDR3 runs 13 residues. Germline trimming cut 7 bases from V and 4 bases from J; bases unmatched to any gene: 7. In nucleotides, the CDR3 is TGCAGCGCCTCGACAGGGGGAGGAGAGACCCAGTACTTC. Translated: CSASTGGGETQYF. The whole variable domain, filled in from reference TRBV29-1 and TRBJ2-5, reads SAVISQKPSRDICQRGTSLTIQCQVDSQVTMMFWYRQQPGQSLTLIATANQGSEATYESGFVIDKFPISRPNLTFSTLTVSNMSPEDSSIYLCSASTGGGETQYFGPGTRLLVL.

This clone was counted a single time. The chain links TRBV29-1 to TRBJ1-5; maybe TRBD1 (6 bases). This CDR3 contains 12 residues. V was shortened by 4 bases and J by 9 bases, with 13 bases between the two germline ends. Germline V gene data show CDR1 as SQVTM and CDR2 as ANQGSEA. The CDR3 DNA is TGCAGCGTTGGGGTGGTAGGGGGGCCCCAGCATTTT. Its translation is CSVGVVGGPQHF.

The chain couples TRBV4-1 to TRBJ1-4; no clear D. Germline values: CDR1 MGHRA, CDR2 YSYEKL. V gave up 1 base and J gave up 8 bases, with 14 bases separating them. The CDR3 length is 15 residues. Here the CDR3 DNA reads TGCGCCAGCAGCCAAGGCCGGTGGTCCGGGGAAAAACTGTTTTTT. Protein sequence: CASSQGRWSGEKLFF.

This clone was detected once. This chain uses TRBV5-6 with TRBJ2-2; tentatively, D is TRBD2 (5 bases). Trimming shortened V by 4 bases and J by 5 bases, and 15 bases separated the two germline ends. CDR1 and CDR2 from the germline V gene are SGHDT and YYEEEE. CDR3 length: 15 amino acids. The DNA for the CDR3 is TGTGCCAGCAGCCTAGCACTCCGCGGGACCGGGGAGCTGTTTTTT. Protein sequence: CASSLALRGTGELFF.

V and J are TRBV28 and TRBJ2-3; tentative D call: TRBD2 (6 bases). V shed 8 bases and J shed 2 bases, with 20 bases lying between them. The CDR3 spans 16 residues. Germline CDR1 MDHEN, CDR2 SYDVKM. CDR3 sequence (DNA): TGTGCCAGCGGTGGAAATAGCGGAGCTTTCACAGATACGCAGTATTTT. Protein sequence: CASGGNSGAFTDTQYF. The full variable domain, rest sourced from reference TRBV28 and TRBJ2-3, is DVKVTQSSRYLVKRTGEKVFLECVQDMDHENMFWYRQDPGLGLRLIYFSYDVKMKEKGDIPEGYSVSREKKERFSLILESASTNQTSMYLCASGGNSGAFTDTQYFGPGTRLTVL.